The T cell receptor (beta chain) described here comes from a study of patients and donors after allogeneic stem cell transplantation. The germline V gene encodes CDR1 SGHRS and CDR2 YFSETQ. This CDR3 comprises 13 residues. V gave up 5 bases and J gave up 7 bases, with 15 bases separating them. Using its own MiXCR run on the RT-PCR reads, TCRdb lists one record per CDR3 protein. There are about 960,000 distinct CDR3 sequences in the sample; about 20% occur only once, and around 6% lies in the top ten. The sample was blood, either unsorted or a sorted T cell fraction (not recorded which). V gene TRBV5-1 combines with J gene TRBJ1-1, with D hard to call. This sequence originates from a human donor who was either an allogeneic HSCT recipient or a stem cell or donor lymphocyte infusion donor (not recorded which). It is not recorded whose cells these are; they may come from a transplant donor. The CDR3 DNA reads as TGCGCCAGCAGACAGTTTTTAGGGTTTGAAGCTTTCTTT. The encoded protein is CASRQFLGFEAFF.